This TCR beta chain was retrieved from a study of early T cells in non-severe SARS-CoV-2 infection. Whole-study context: Unpaired chains resulted from sequencing bulk RNA of unsorted whole blood. Broader study findings: VDJdb matches were skewed toward anti-spike CD8 T cell responses.

Individual cDNA molecules were tagged with unique molecular identifiers, the study reported. TCRdb passed the 5' RACE reads through MiXCR, listing each CDR3 protein once. The table lists roughly 34,000 distinct CDR3 sequences, 5.5% to 8% of them singletons, with around 25% in the top ten. This clonotype has a count of ten or more. What it binds is unknown. The germline gene is not matched at one end of the junction; a read error may be the cause. Germline CDR1 reads SSHAT; CDR2 reads FNYEAQ (reference sequence). The CDR3 length is 12 residues. This TCR came from an adult who was a healthcare worker with PCR-confirmed SARS-CoV-2 infection or an uninfected control (not recorded which). The J gene is TRBJ2-1, the V gene TRBV7-7, with D perhaps matching TRBD2 (5 bases). The sample was whole blood, taken at baseline. Here the CDR3 reads CASSSEGREQFF. The CDR3 nucleotides read TGTGCTAGCAGCTCAGAGGGTCGTGAGCAGTTCTTC.